This TCR beta chain was sequenced during a study of blood T cell repertoires in COVID-19. Study-level background: COVID-19 samples collected from the United States, Italy and Spain covered acute and convalescent phases. PBMCs, B-cell-depleted T cells, or T cells were the source of the cDNA or gDNA that made up the material.

The V gene end was trimmed by 5 bases and the J gene end by 3 bases; junction bases not matched to a gene: 2. CDR3 size: 14 residues. The germline gives CDR1 SGHTA, CDR2 FQGNSA. Authors' analysis steps: Cell counts per sample came from amplifying reference gene primers. Using immunoSEQ multiplex PCR, the repertoire was profiled, and TCRdb retains in-frame clones only, with some absent. The DNA gave D and trimming, while V, J and clone size come from that table. The sample yields about 260,000 clones, around 90% seen once. This receptor was taken from a human donor in a cohort sampled during active COVID-19. Sequenced sample: peripheral blood. The chain uses TRBV7-2 and TRBJ2-7; 12 nucleotides match TRBD2. CDR3 amino acids: CASSRGLAGYEQYF. The CDR3 DNA reads TGTGCCAGCAGCCGGGGACTAGCGGGCTACGAGCAGTACTTC.